The rows below give T cell receptor beta chains drawn from one sample of a study of early T cells in non-severe SARS-CoV-2 infection. Using its own MiXCR run on the 5' RACE reads, TCRdb lists one record per CDR3 protein. The sample includes around 52,000 distinct CDR3 sequences, approximately 10% of them seen just once. Sequenced sample: whole blood. The receptors derive from an adult who was a healthcare worker with PCR-confirmed SARS-CoV-2 infection or an uninfected control (not recorded which). Each CDR3 is given with its conserved first and last residue. A D gene is named only where the DNA matches it firmly. Clone sizes are given selectively: once, few, many, or a class where the clone is expanded.

D | J | size | length | V | CDR3 | DNA
TRBD1 | TRBJ1-5 | NA | 14 | TRBV28 | CASSFRQGLQPQHF | TGTGCCAGCAGTTTCCGACAGGGGTTGCAGCCCCAGCATTTT
NA | TRBJ2-5 | few | 17 | TRBV10-3 | CAISESGGDGTRETQYF | TGTGCCATCAGTGAGTCTGGGGGAGACGGAACAAGAGAGACCCAGTACTTC
TRBD1 | TRBJ1-3 | few | 16 | TRBV28 | CASSTISGGPGNTIYF | TGTGCCAGCAGTACCATATCAGGGGGCCCCGGAAACACCATATATTTT
NA | TRBJ2-7 | few | 12 | TRBV10-3 | CAISEQTYEQYF | TGTGCCATCAGTGAACAGACCTACGAGCAGTACTTC
TRBD1 | TRBJ1-1 | few | 12 | TRBV20-1 | CSAGTGVTEAFF | TGCAGTGCTGGGACAGGGGTCACTGAAGCTTTCTTT
NA | TRBJ2-3 | NA | 16 | TRBV7-6 | CASSPGTLGNTDTQYF | TGTGCCAGCAGCCCAGGGACCCTAGGGAACACAGATACGCAGTATTTT
TRBD2 | TRBJ2-1 | NA | 16 | TRBV5-4 | CASSLGLAGDSNEQFF | TGTGCCAGCAGCTTGGGGCTAGCGGGGGATTCCAATGAGCAGTTCTTC
NA | TRBJ2-7 | NA | 13 | TRBV4-1 | CASSVVEAGEQYF | TGCGCCAGCAGCGTAGTCGAGGCGGGGGAGCAGTACTTC
NA | TRBJ1-2 | NA | 14 | TRBV5-4 | CASRTTGINYGYTF | TGTGCCAGCAGAACAACAGGGATTAACTATGGCTACACCTTC
NA | TRBJ2-1 | NA | 11 | TRBV12-3/TRBV12-4 | CASSFINEQFF | TGTGCCAGCAGTTTTATTAATGAGCAGTTCTTC
NA | TRBJ1-2 | many | 15 | TRBV18 | CASSRSGAPDYGYTF | TGTGCCAGCTCACGAAGTGGAGCTCCGGACTATGGCTACACCTTC
NA | TRBJ2-5 | few | 14 | TRBV27 | CASSSRTPQETQYF | TGTGCCAGCAGTTCCAGGACGCCGCAAGAGACCCAGTACTTC
NA | TRBJ2-1 | once | 13 | TRBV6-6 | CASRGRGNNEQFF | TGTGCCAGCCGGGGCCGGGGGAACAATGAGCAGTTCTTC
NA | TRBJ2-1 | many | 14 | TRBV11-2 | CASRTGKVGNEQFF | TGTGCCAGCAGGACGGGCAAAGTGGGGAATGAGCAGTTCTTC
NA | TRBJ2-7 | NA | 11 | TRBV29-1 | CSVQNLYEQYF | TGCAGCGTCCAAAACCTCTACGAGCAGTACTTC
TRBD1 | TRBJ2-3 | NA | 13 | TRBV29-1 | CSATGTGLDTQYF | TGCAGCGCCACCGGGACAGGGCTAGATACGCAGTATTTT
NA | TRBJ2-1 | many | 13 | TRBV6-5 | CASSPDSYNEQFF | TGTGCCAGCAGCCCCGACTCCTACAATGAGCAGTTCTTC
TRBD1 | TRBJ2-7 | few | 14 | TRBV27 | CASSPRRQGREQYF | TGTGCCAGCAGTCCCCGACGACAGGGCCGCGAGCAGTACTTC